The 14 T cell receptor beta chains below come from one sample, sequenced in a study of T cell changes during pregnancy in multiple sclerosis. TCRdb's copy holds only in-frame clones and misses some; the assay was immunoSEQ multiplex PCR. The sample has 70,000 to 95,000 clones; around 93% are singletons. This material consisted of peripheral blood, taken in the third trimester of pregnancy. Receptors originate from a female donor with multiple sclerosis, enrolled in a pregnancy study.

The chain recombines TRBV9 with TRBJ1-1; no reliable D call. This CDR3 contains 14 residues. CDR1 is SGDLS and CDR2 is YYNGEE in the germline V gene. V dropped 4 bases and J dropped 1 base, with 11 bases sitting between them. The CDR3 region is CASSLKTGNTEAFF. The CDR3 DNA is TGTGCCAGCAGCCTCAAAACGGGGAACACTGAAGCTTTCTTT.

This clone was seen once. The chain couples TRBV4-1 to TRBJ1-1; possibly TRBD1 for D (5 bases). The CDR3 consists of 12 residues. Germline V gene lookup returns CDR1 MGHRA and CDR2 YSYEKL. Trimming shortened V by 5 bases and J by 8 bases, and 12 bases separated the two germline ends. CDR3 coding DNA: TGCGCCAGCAGCGTCCCGGGGGACGAAGCTTTCTTT. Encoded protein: CASSVPGDEAFF.

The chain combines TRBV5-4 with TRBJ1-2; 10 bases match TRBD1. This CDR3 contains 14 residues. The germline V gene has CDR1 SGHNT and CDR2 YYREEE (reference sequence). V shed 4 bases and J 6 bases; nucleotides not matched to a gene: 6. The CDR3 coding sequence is TGTGCCAGCAGCCCCTGGACAGGGGGACATGGCTACACCTTC. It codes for CASSPWTGGHGYTF.

The CDR3, as DNA: TGTGCCAGCGGGACAGCCGGGGAGCTGTTTTTT. Translating gives CASGTAGELFF. V gene TRBV7-3 combines with J gene TRBJ2-2, with 7 bases that match TRBD1. Looked up from germline, CDR1 is SGHTA and CDR2 is FQGTGA. CDR3 size: 11 residues. V lost 8 bases, J lost 6 bases, and 0 bases stayed unmatched. Full variable domain (rest looked up from reference TRBV7-3 and TRBJ2-2): GAGVSQTPSNKVTEKGKYVELRCDPISGHTALYWYRQSLGQGPEFLIYFQGTGAADDSGLPNDRFFAVRPEGSVSTLKIQRTERGDSAVYLCASGTAGELFFGEGSRLTVL.

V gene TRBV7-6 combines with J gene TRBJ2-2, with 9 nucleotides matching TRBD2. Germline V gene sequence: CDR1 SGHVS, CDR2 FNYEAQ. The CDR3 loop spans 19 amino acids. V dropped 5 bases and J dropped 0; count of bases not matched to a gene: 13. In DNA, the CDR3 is TGTGCCAGCAGCCCCACCAGTCTAGCGGGGATCGCGAACACCGGGGAGCTGTTTTTT. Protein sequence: CASSPTSLAGIANTGELFF.

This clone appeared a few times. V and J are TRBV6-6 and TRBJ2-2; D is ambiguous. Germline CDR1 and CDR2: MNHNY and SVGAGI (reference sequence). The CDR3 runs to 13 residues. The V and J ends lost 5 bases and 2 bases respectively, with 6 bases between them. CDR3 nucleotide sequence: TGTGCCAGCAGTCTTGTTAACACCGGGGAGCTGTTTTTT. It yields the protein CASSLVNTGELFF.

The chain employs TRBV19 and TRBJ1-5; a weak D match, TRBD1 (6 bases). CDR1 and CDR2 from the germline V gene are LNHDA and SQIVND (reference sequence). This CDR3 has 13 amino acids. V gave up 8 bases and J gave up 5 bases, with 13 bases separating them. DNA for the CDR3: TGTGCCAGTTCCACAGGGCAATATCAGCCCCAGCATTTT. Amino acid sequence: CASSTGQYQPQHF.

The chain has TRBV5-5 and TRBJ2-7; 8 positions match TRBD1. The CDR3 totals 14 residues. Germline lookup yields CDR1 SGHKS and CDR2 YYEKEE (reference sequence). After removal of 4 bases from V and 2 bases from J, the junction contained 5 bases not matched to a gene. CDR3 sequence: CASSRDRGTYEQYF. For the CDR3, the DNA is TGTGCCAGCAGCAGAGACAGGGGAACCTACGAGCAGTACTTC.

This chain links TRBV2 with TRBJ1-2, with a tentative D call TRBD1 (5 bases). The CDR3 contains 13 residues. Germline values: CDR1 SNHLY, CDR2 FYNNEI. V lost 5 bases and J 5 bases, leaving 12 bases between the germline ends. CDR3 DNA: TGTGCCAGCAGTTCCGGGGGGGGATATGGCTACACCTTC. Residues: CASSSGGGYGYTF.

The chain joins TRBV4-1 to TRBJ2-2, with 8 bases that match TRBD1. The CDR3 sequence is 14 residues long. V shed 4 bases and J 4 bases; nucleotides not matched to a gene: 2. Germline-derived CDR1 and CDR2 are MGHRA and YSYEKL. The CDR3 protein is CASSRTGGTGELFF. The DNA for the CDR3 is TGCGCCAGCAGCCGAACAGGGGGCACCGGGGAGCTGTTTTTT.

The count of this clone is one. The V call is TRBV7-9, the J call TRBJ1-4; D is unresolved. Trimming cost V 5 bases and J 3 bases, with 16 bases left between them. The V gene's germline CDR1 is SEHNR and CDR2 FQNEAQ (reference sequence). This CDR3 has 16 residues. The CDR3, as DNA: TGTGCCAGCAGCAGAGGCTCAGACCCATCTAATGAAAAACTGTTTTTT. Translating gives CASSRGSDPSNEKLFF.

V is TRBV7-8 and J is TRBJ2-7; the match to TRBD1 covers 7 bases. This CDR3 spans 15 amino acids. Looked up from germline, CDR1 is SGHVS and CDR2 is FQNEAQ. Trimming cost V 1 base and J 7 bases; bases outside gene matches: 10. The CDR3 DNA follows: TGTGCCAGCAGCTTAGTCCCGGGACAGCCAGGGGAGCAGTACTTC. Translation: CASSLVPGQPGEQYF.

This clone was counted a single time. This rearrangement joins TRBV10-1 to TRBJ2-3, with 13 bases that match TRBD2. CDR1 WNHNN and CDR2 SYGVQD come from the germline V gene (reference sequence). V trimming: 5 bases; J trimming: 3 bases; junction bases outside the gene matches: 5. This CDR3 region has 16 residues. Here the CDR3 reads CASSCGTSGVTDTQYF. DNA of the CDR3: TGCGCCAGCAGTTGCGGGACTAGCGGGGTTACAGATACGCAGTATTTT.

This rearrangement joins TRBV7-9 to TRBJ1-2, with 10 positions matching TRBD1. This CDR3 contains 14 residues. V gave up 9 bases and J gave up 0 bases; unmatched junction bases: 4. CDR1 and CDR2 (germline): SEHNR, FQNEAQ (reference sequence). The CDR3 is CASWTGGANYGYTF. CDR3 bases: TGTGCCAGTTGGACAGGGGGTGCTAACTATGGCTACACCTTC.